The rows below give T cell receptor beta chains drawn from one sample of a study of T cell responses to AZD1222 COVID-19 vaccine. The assay was immunoSEQ multiplex PCR, and TCRdb's table has in-frame clones only and misses some. The sample contains about 110,000 clones, about 90% of which appear only once. The sample consisted of peripheral blood, taken 28 days after the second AZD1222 dose. The origin of the receptors is an adult who received the AZD1222 COVID-19 vaccine. The conserved cysteine and the conserved F or W are not part of the CDR3 here.

ASSPGPYYGYT,TRBJ1-2,TRBV27
AARVGTEAF,TRBJ1-1,TRBV27
SASETGVSYEQY,TRBJ2-7,TRBV20-1
ASSTPTGGYQETQY,TRBJ2-5,TRBV28
ASSLRQGTEMSLH,TRBJ1-6,TRBV5-6
ASSLTSGSYEQY,TRBJ2-7,TRBV7-9
ASSDKGQSFYGYT,TRBJ1-2,TRBV2
ASRSSGPYNEQF,TRBJ2-1,TRBV25-1
ASSLLGGIDYGYT,TRBJ1-2,TRBV27
ASSPMTGTGDSPLH,TRBJ1-6,TRBV5-1
ASSNDREGGYT,TRBJ1-2,TRBV6-4
ASSLGQGLQNIQY,TRBJ2-4,TRBV5-1
ASRIPGTTYNEQF,TRBJ2-1,TRBV19
ASSLLGFTQGEQY,TRBJ2-7,TRBV7-6
ATLDLGTSGNEQF,TRBJ2-1,TRBV7-9
AIRGISPYNSPLH,TRBJ1-6,TRBV10-3
ASSPSGNEQF,TRBJ2-1,TRBV18
ASSLSRSHPPLH,TRBJ1-6,TRBV7-9
ASSSALLRNGGYT,TRBJ1-2,TRBV7-9
SVDPGTWQNTEAF,TRBJ1-1,TRBV29-1
ASSQAGGGQPQH,TRBJ1-5,TRBV4-2
ASSDFVRRYYGYT,TRBJ1-2,TRBV6-1
ASGLGKATNEKLF,TRBJ1-4,TRBV27
ASSLPGTSPLH,TRBJ1-6,TRBV12-3/TRBV12-4
ASSLGQRFLAKNIQY,TRBJ2-4,TRBV19
ASSILGQGDSPLH,TRBJ1-6,TRBV19
AWSVRSPSTDTQY,TRBJ2-3,TRBV30
ASSQEDRIADTQY,TRBJ2-3,TRBV4-3
ASGPNYGYT,TRBJ1-2,TRBV12-5
SAGRGEETQY,TRBJ2-5,TRBV29-1
ASSLSGGSTDTQY,TRBJ2-3,TRBV9
ASTAGQGAYNYGYT,TRBJ1-2,TRBV11-2
ATGEKNIQY,TRBJ2-4,TRBV10-1
ASSLLDRNEQF,TRBJ2-1,TRBV11-3
ASSLGVATGELF,TRBJ2-2,TRBV11-2
ASSGGTGGNGYT,TRBJ1-2,TRBV5-1
ASSYARDRPLTEAF,TRBJ1-1,TRBV6-5
ASSVDGGTGNTIY,TRBJ1-3,TRBV9